Given below is one T cell receptor beta chain in context. Russia was home to the donors, healthy Caucasian individuals aged about 6 to 90. The sample originates from a study of blood T cells in healthy people across ages. The V gene lost 4 bases and the J gene lost 4 bases, with 8 bases spanning the gap. The CDR3 runs 13 residues. A second 7 to 11 cycle PCR used barcoded and J-beta primers. Using its own MiXCR run on the 5' RACE reads, TCRdb lists one record per CDR3 protein. The table includes about 970,000 distinct CDR3 sequences, roughly 47% detected once. Sequenced material: blood. V usage is TRBV12-3 or TRBV12-4 and J usage is TRBJ1-5; tentatively, D is TRBD1 (5 bases). The receptor's source is a woman aged 60-70 years in good health. Written as DNA, the CDR3 is TGTGCCAGCAGTTGGGCAGGGAATCAGCCCCAGCATTTT. Protein sequence: CASSWAGNQPQHF.